This TCR beta chain stems from a study of early T cells in non-severe SARS-CoV-2 infection. Study-wide results and limits: Anti-spike CD8 responses were favored in VDJdb matching, and private and CD4 specificities were missed.

The CDR3 is 12 amino acids. In TCRdb, the 5' RACE reads were re-called with MiXCR into one record per CDR3 protein. The data contain approximately 67,000 distinct CDR3 sequences, around 8.7% of them singletons. The sample holds many counts of this clonotype. Antigen: not known. The sequencing input was whole blood. The TCR sequence derives from an adult who was a healthcare worker with PCR-confirmed SARS-CoV-2 infection or an uninfected control (not recorded which). This chain connects TRBV21-1 to TRBJ1-1. TRBV21-1 has pseudogene status. CDR3 loop: CAPSGKATEAFF. CDR3 DNA: TGTGCCCCTAGCGGGAAGGCGACTGAAGCTTTCTTT.